This is a list of T cell receptor beta chains from one sample in a study of blood T cell repertoires in COVID-19. Profiled with immunoSEQ multiplex PCR; TCRdb holds only in-frame clones, not every one. The sample consists of about 470,000 clones, around 90% of them appearing once. The specimen sequenced was PBMCs or T cells enriched from blood (not recorded which). These receptors came from a woman aged 18-29 years who had recovered from COVID-19. Each CDR3 is given without its conserved first and last residue.

len	v_gene	j_gene	CDR3aa
11	TRBV12-5	TRBJ1-1	ASGLAGNTEAF
10	TRBV19	TRBJ1-5	ACGDSNQPQH
12	TRBV6-1	TRBJ1-1	ASSEAGRGTEAF
14	TRBV7-9	TRBJ1-2	ASSQPFSGQGTSYT
11	TRBV12-3/TRBV12-4	TRBJ1-1	ASSKDSRTEAF
9	TRBV5-1	TRBJ1-1	ASSLAGEAF
12	TRBV5-4	TRBJ2-7	ASNLDRGLKGQY
15	TRBV2	TRBJ1-2	ASTIPGVTGRRDGYT
9	TRBV29-1	TRBJ1-1	SGHRGTEAF
12	TRBV25-1	TRBJ1-4	ASSKSGGNEKLF
11	TRBV9	TRBJ1-2	ASSVVQNYGYT
16	TRBV5-1	TRBJ2-3	ASSLGQNRGINTDTQY
13	TRBV3-1/TRBV3-2	TRBJ1-3	ASSLGQPSGNTIY
11	TRBV7-9	TRBJ2-7	ASSSRGGYEQY
13	TRBV5-1	TRBJ2-5	ASRYLGQGEETQY
13	TRBV5-1	TRBJ2-5	ASSQQGQWGETQY
12	TRBV28	TRBJ1-2	ASSLTGHSYGYT
15	TRBV21-1	TRBJ2-7	ASSKRRHLGRSYEQY
11	TRBV2	TRBJ2-5	ASSAGQVETQY
16	TRBV6-1	TRBJ2-7	ASSEVGSGAPFFYEQY
12	TRBV18	TRBJ1-1	ASSSRGQGTEAF
12	TRBV19	TRBJ1-5	ASSPPQKGPPQH
13	TRBV3-1/TRBV3-2	TRBJ2-1	ASSLGPSGAHEQF
14	TRBV19	TRBJ2-5	ASRGPQGRDPETQY
12	TRBV30	TRBJ1-1	AWSVRRENTEAF
11	TRBV11-3	TRBJ2-1	ASSFSTVGEQF
12	TRBV6-1	TRBJ1-1	ASSDPGLGTEAF
13	TRBV3-1/TRBV3-2	TRBJ2-2	ASSRGLAVTGELF
15	TRBV4-1	TRBJ2-7	ASSQAVTSGETYEQY
12	TRBV27	TRBJ2-7	ASSLSASFEEQY
13	TRBV6-5	TRBJ2-2	ATSSGGADTGELF
12	TRBV10-3	TRBJ1-2	AISERQPNYGYT
12	TRBV4-1	TRBJ1-1	ASSRLQRNTEAF
12	TRBV6-5	TRBJ1-6	ASSLTGYNSPLH
11	TRBV29-1	TRBJ2-7	SVAGTGAYEQY
15	TRBV5-6	TRBJ1-3	ASSLGMGGLSGNTIY
13	TRBV7-2	TRBJ2-2	ASSLFSSNTGELF
13	TRBV2	TRBJ2-5	ASSEEAGDGETQY
12	TRBV7-2	TRBJ1-1	ASSPVWGQGEAF
14	TRBV5-1	TRBJ2-1	ASSASSGGFYNEQF
13	TRBV7-2	TRBJ2-5	ASSLSFHGLETQY
14	TRBV4-1	TRBJ1-5	ASSHRQGADNQPQH
12	TRBV7-2	TRBJ1-5	ASSLGGPRQPQH
11	TRBV21-1	TRBJ2-1	ASSKQAYNEQF
14	TRBV3-1/TRBV3-2	TRBJ1-6	ASSQDRGGGNSPLH
13	TRBV6-5	TRBJ2-5	ASSYGGNFQETQY
13	TRBV6-5	TRBJ2-4	ASSYSIFRKNIQY
12	TRBV29-1	TRBJ2-3	SVERQESTDTQY
10	TRBV28	TRBJ2-7	ASSFQTYEQY
12	TRBV10-3	TRBJ1-2	AGAGAGANYGYT
12	TRBV19	TRBJ1-1	ASTTTGGLTEAF
11	TRBV18	TRBJ2-3	ASSPGSTDTQY
12	TRBV6-5	TRBJ1-6	ASRITGVSSPLH
13	TRBV30	TRBJ2-1	AWKGWRKRSNEQF
10	TRBV6-5	TRBJ1-1	ATKGDQAEAF
12	TRBV29-1	TRBJ1-1	SVVGASMNTEAF
14	TRBV10-3	TRBJ2-3	AIMPTGTTSTDTQY